This record concerns one TCR beta chain sequence. Sequencing was performed with immunoSEQ multiplex PCR; in TCRdb, only in-frame clones are kept and a portion is missing. The sample includes 250,000 or so clones, 80% to 90% of them seen just once. The sample belongs to a study of blood T cell repertoires in COVID-19. Study overall: The analysed material was cDNA or gDNA that came from T cells, B-cell-depleted T cells, or PBMCs.

Participants, 18 to 89 years old, spanned about two dozen US areas. Each participant's cohort was designated according to participant-reported clinical history. The germline V gene encodes CDR1 SGHAT and CDR2 FQNNGV. The CDR3 runs 14 residues. V gave up 5 bases and J gave up 8 bases; unmatched junction bases: 11. This clonotype was obtained from a man aged 40-50 years who had recovered from COVID-19. Sequenced input: PBMCs or T cells enriched from blood (not recorded which). The chain has TRBV11-2 and TRBJ1-2, with 7 bases that match TRBD1. CDR3 sequence (DNA): TGTGCCAGCAGCCGCCCCGACAGGGCGTTAGGCTACACCTTC. As protein: CASSRPDRALGYTF.